Below are 29 T cell receptor beta chains sequenced from a single sample in a study of blood T cell repertoires in COVID-19. Libraries were prepared by immunoSEQ multiplex PCR; TCRdb keeps only in-frame clonotypes and omits some of them. The sample has 250,000 to 300,000 clones, over 65% seen once. The sample consisted of peripheral blood. Receptors originate from a woman aged 80 or over with acute or convalescent COVID-19.

This chain joins TRBV27 and TRBJ2-7; 7 bases are a match to TRBD1. V lost 6 bases, J lost 2 bases, and 4 bases stayed unmatched. Germline V gene data show CDR1 as MNHEY and CDR2 as SMNVEV (reference sequence). The CDR3 is 13 amino acids. The CDR3 protein is CASSRQGPYEQYF. CDR3 sequence (DNA): TGTGCCAGCAGCAGACAGGGCCCCTACGAGCAGTACTTC.

This sequence joins TRBV10-3 and TRBJ1-2; D is uncertain. Trimming left V 3 bases short and J 4 bases short, with 12 bases between. CDR1 is ENHRY, CDR2 SYGVKD, per germline. CDR3 length: 14 amino acids. As DNA, the CDR3 is TGTGCCATCAGTGACTCGAGGGATGGCTATGGCTACACCTTC. It encodes CAISDSRDGYGYTF.

This clone was counted only a few times. The chain combines TRBV6-5 with TRBJ1-1; 9 nucleotides match TRBD1. In germline, CDR1 is MNHEY, CDR2 SVGAGI. The CDR3 runs to 14 residues. V shed 5 bases, J shed 5 bases, and the junction held 6 bases outside the gene matches. For the CDR3, the DNA is TGTGCCAGCAGTACACAGGGGGCCGGGACTGAAGCTTTCTTT. Encoded protein: CASSTQGAGTEAFF.

This clone was seen more than once but under ten times. The chain combines TRBV10-1 with TRBJ2-2; a weak D match, TRBD1 (6 bases). V was shortened by 2 bases and J by 7 bases, with 14 bases between the two germline ends. Germline lookup yields CDR1 WNHNN and CDR2 SYGVQD (reference sequence). CDR3 length: 15 amino acids. The CDR3 protein is CASSENTGLGGELFF. CDR3 in DNA: TGCGCCAGCAGTGAGAATACAGGGTTAGGCGGGGAGCTGTTTTTT.

Many counts were recorded for this clone. The gene calls are TRBV7-2 and TRBJ1-4; TRBD1 matches 9 bases. Losses at the gene ends were 4 bases for V and 4 bases for J; bases not matched to a gene: 7. Germline V gene sequence: CDR1 SGHTA, CDR2 FQGNSA. The CDR3 runs to 16 residues. The CDR3 loop is CASSSQGALGNEKLFF. In nucleotides, the CDR3 is TGTGCCAGCAGCTCACAGGGGGCGCTTGGTAATGAAAAACTGTTTTTT.

V gene TRBV3-1 (or the pseudogene TRBV3-2) combines with J gene TRBJ1-5; 9 nucleotides agree with TRBD1. This CDR3 contains 15 residues. Germline-derived CDR1 and CDR2 are LGHDT and YNNKEL (reference sequence). V was pared by 5 bases and J by 6 bases, with 8 bases of the junction left unmatched. CDR3 loop: CASSETRDRVQPQHF. CDR3 coding DNA: TGTGCCAGCAGCGAAACTCGGGACAGGGTTCAGCCCCAGCATTTT.

The chain is built from TRBV5-1 and TRBJ2-5, with TRBD1 as a possible D gene (5 bases). V gave up 0 bases and J gave up 3 bases, with 9 bases separating them. CDR1 and CDR2 from the germline V gene are SGHRS and YFSETQ. The CDR3 totals 14 residues. CDR3 in DNA: TGCGCCAGCAGCTTGGGACAGCGCGAAGAGACCCAGTACTTC. It translates to CASSLGQREETQYF.

In its sample, this clone was seen once. The gene calls are TRBV6-5 and TRBJ1-3; D is unclear. CDR1 is MNHEY, CDR2 SVGAGI, per germline. The V and J ends lost 2 bases and 3 bases respectively, with 11 bases between them. The CDR3 is made up of 15 amino acids. The CDR3 DNA reads as TGTGCCAGCAGTTACAGGAACAGCGGTGGAAACACCATATATTTT. It specifies CASSYRNSGGNTIYF.

The V call is TRBV11-3, the J call TRBJ2-5; 7 bases line up with TRBD1. From germline, CDR1 is SGHNT and CDR2 YENEEA. V lost 1 base to trimming and J lost 0 bases; unmatched junction nucleotides: 2. The CDR3 loop spans 15 amino acids. The CDR3 reads CASSLGQGNQETQYF. CDR3 in DNA: TGTGCCAGCAGCTTAGGACAGGGCAACCAAGAGACCCAGTACTTC.

V usage is TRBV6-5 and J usage is TRBJ2-5; D gene uncertain. The V gene lost 5 bases and the J gene lost 1 base, with 11 bases spanning the gap. In germline, CDR1 is MNHEY, CDR2 SVGAGI. The CDR3 runs 14 residues. The CDR3 DNA is TGTGCCAGCAGTCGCGGCGTGCTCCAAGAGACCCAGTACTTC. Its protein product is CASSRGVLQETQYF.

The chain combines TRBV7-3 with TRBJ1-6; TRBD1 aligns across 7 bases. Germline V gene lookup returns CDR1 SGHTA and CDR2 FQGTGA. J was trimmed by 7 bases and V by 4 bases; bases with no gene match: 7. This CDR3 contains 15 residues. The CDR3 region has the DNA TGTGCCAGCAGCTCAACGGGACAGCTAAATTCACCCCTCCACTTT. Translating it yields CASSSTGQLNSPLHF.

The chain recombines TRBV6-5 with TRBJ2-5, with D tentatively TRBD2 (7 bases). The germline V and J ends were trimmed by 3 bases and 2 bases, with 13 bases remaining between them. The CDR3 is 15 amino acids. Germline-derived CDR1 and CDR2 are MNHEY and SVGAGI. CDR3 coding DNA: TGTGCCAGCAGTTATGGCGGGGGCCTACAAGAGACCCAGTACTTC. This gives the protein CASSYGGGLQETQYF.

J is TRBJ1-1 and V is TRBV7-9, with no clear D. The V end lost 6 bases, the J end lost 0 bases, and 11 bases lay between the germline ends. This CDR3 comprises 14 residues. Germline V gene sequence: CDR1 SEHNR, CDR2 FQNEAQ (reference sequence). The DNA of the CDR3 is TGTGCCAGCAGTATCGACGGGATGAACACTGAAGCTTTCTTT. Its translation: CASSIDGMNTEAFF.

This chain joins TRBV6-5 and TRBJ2-3; TRBD1 agrees at 9 bases. CDR3 size: 13 residues. With V trimmed by 8 bases and J by 5 bases, 5 bases remained unmatched. Germline loops: CDR1 MNHEY, CDR2 SVGAGI. CDR3 DNA: TGTGCCAGCCACCGGGACAGGGTAGATACGCAGTATTTT. This sequence encodes CASHRDRVDTQYF.

A few counts support this clone. The chain uses TRBV5-5 and TRBJ2-6; D possibly corresponds to TRBD2 (5 bases). The CDR3 consists of 15 residues. Germline assignment: CDR1 SGHKS and CDR2 YYEKEE (reference sequence). Trimming pared 2 bases from V and 4 bases from J, leaving 10 bases between. In nucleotides, the CDR3 is TGTGCCAGCAGCTTTGAGAGGGCCGGGGCCAACGTCCTGACTTTC. Amino acids: CASSFERAGANVLTF.

The V gene is TRBV6-1, the J gene TRBJ1-1; D is unresolved. This CDR3 contains 17 residues. Germline loops: CDR1 MNHNS, CDR2 SASEGT. Trimming took 2 bases from V and 1 from J, leaving 17 bases between them. The CDR3 sequence is CASSEPPGRHPNTEAFF. The CDR3 DNA is TGTGCCAGCAGTGAACCCCCCGGTCGACACCCGAACACTGAAGCTTTCTTT.

This chain links TRBV11-2 with TRBJ2-2; 7 bases agree with TRBD1. In germline, CDR1 is SGHAT, CDR2 FQNNGV. After removal of 2 bases from V and 8 bases from J, the junction contained 5 bases not matched to a gene. The CDR3 has 14 residues. CDR3 bases: TGTGCCAGCAGCTTACGACAGGGTATGGGGGAGCTGTTTTTT. Its protein product is CASSLRQGMGELFF.

This clone was counted once. The rearrangement joins TRBV7-9 to TRBJ2-6; TRBD1 might be the D (5 bases). V was trimmed by 1 base and J by 0 bases, leaving 16 bases between them. The CDR3 is made up of 19 amino acids. The germline gives CDR1 SEHNR, CDR2 FQNEAQ (reference sequence). CDR3 protein: CASSLVGHLTASGANVLTF. CDR3 sequence (DNA): TGTGCCAGCAGCTTAGTTGGACACCTTACCGCCTCTGGGGCCAACGTCCTGACTTTC.

This clone was found a few times. This chain uses TRBV6-2 or TRBV6-3 with TRBJ2-1; D not resolved. This CDR3 contains 11 residues. Trimming shortened V by 5 bases and J by 9 bases, and 8 bases separated the two germline ends. Germline V gives CDR1 MNHEY, CDR2 SVGEGT. The DNA of the CDR3 is TGTGCCAGCAGTATAGGCGGTGAGCAGTTCTTC. It specifies CASSIGGEQFF.

This chain connects TRBV5-4 to TRBJ1-6; 8 bases fit TRBD1. CDR1 and CDR2 from the germline V gene are SGHNT and YYREEE (reference sequence). V was pared by 1 base and J by 5 bases, with 2 bases of the junction left unmatched. The CDR3 spans 15 residues. This CDR3 reads CASSLRTGNNSPLHF. For the CDR3, the DNA is TGTGCCAGCAGCTTGAGGACAGGGAATAATTCACCCCTCCACTTT.

The rearrangement links TRBV27 to TRBJ1-3; no firm D call. The germline V and J ends were trimmed by 4 bases and 1 base, with 14 bases remaining between them. Per germline, CDR1 MNHEY and CDR2 SMNVEV (reference sequence). The CDR3 runs 16 residues. CDR3 bases: TGTGCCAGCAGTTCCTTGGGTGCGGAGTCTGGAAACACCATATATTTT. Its protein product is CASSSLGAESGNTIYF.

This chain uses TRBV30 with TRBJ2-5, with 13 bases aligning to TRBD2. V trimming: 1 base; J trimming: 4 bases; junction bases outside the gene matches: 6. CDR3 length: 16 residues. The V gene's germline CDR1 is GTSNPN and CDR2 SVGIG (reference sequence). The CDR3 sequence is CAWSASGLAGVETQYF. In DNA form, the CDR3 reads TGTGCCTGGAGTGCGAGCGGACTAGCGGGAGTAGAGACCCAGTACTTC.

A single count supports this clone. The CDR3 is CASTPTGGLGEKLFF. CDR3 sequence (DNA): TGTGCCAGCACTCCGACAGGGGGCTTGGGTGAAAAACTGTTTTTT. The chain is built from TRBV2 and TRBJ1-4; TRBD1 matches 10 bases. The CDR3 length is 15 residues. The V gene end was trimmed by 7 bases and the J gene end by 7 bases; junction bases not matched to a gene: 9. The V gene's germline CDR1 is SNHLY and CDR2 FYNNEI.

This rearrangement joins TRBV2 to TRBJ1-4; 8 positions agree with TRBD1. Germline assignment: CDR1 SNHLY and CDR2 FYNNEI. The CDR3 is 15 residues long. V gave up 7 bases and J gave up 8 bases; unmatched junction bases: 12. The CDR3 DNA reads as TGTGCCAGCACCAACGGAGCAGGGGGCTACGAAAAACTGTTTTTT. Protein: CASTNGAGGYEKLFF.

This clone was seen once. The V and J genes are TRBV4-2 and TRBJ1-2; no definite D call. The CDR3 is 15 amino acids. Trimming removed 2 bases from V and 4 bases from J, with 14 bases in between. CDR1 and CDR2 from the germline V gene are LGHNA and YNFKEQ. CDR3: CASSQPDRPGYGYTF. The CDR3 region has the DNA TGTGCCAGCAGCCAACCCGACCGACCAGGCTATGGCTACACCTTC.

The rearrangement joins TRBV19 to TRBJ1-2, with TRBD1 as a possible D gene (5 bases). CDR1 and CDR2 from the germline V gene are LNHDA and SQIVND (reference sequence). The CDR3 sequence is 14 residues long. V was shortened by 3 bases and J by 3 bases, with 11 bases between the two germline ends. This CDR3 is CASSIPGRYYGYTF. DNA for the CDR3: TGTGCCAGTAGTATCCCAGGGCGGTACTATGGCTACACCTTC. Full variable domain (rest looked up from reference TRBV19 and TRBJ1-2): DGGITQSPKYLFRKEGQNVTLSCEQNLNHDAMYWYRQDPGQGLRLIYYSQIVNDFQKGDIAEGYSVSREKKESFPLTVTSAQKNPTAFYLCASSIPGRYYGYTFGSGTRLTVV.

This clone was found once. The genes are TRBV27 and TRBJ1-4; 9 nucleotides match TRBD1. After removal of 3 bases from V and 5 bases from J, the junction contained 4 bases not matched to a gene. The germline V gene encodes CDR1 MNHEY and CDR2 SMNVEV (reference sequence). The CDR3 extends over 15 amino acids. In DNA form, the CDR3 reads TGTGCCAGCAGTTTGTACAGGGGGCTGAATGAAAAACTGTTTTTT. It specifies CASSLYRGLNEKLFF.

This clone has only a few counts. The chain recombines TRBV12-3 or TRBV12-4 with TRBJ1-6, with D unclear. This CDR3 has 13 residues. V lost 4 bases to trimming and J lost 5 bases, with 6 bases between them. In DNA form, the CDR3 reads TGTGCCAGCAGTTACAGAGATAATTCACCCCTCCACTTT. Translated: CASSYRDNSPLHF.

The table lists this clone with a count of one. The genes are TRBV19 and TRBJ1-2; TRBD1 matches at 9 bases. Germline assignment: CDR1 LNHDA and CDR2 SQIVND (reference sequence). Trimming took 5 bases from V and 7 from J; bases not matched to a gene: 8. The CDR3 is 14 residues long. In nucleotides, the CDR3 is TGTGCCAGTAGTTCACAGGGGGCAGTGGGTGGCTACACCTTC. Protein: CASSSQGAVGGYTF.